This TCR beta chain was sequenced in a study of blood T cell repertoires in COVID-19. The CDR3 runs to 14 residues. V was shortened by 6 bases and J by 8 bases, with 14 bases between the two germline ends. Germline loops: CDR1 MNHNS, CDR2 SASEGT. Libraries were prepared by immunoSEQ multiplex PCR; TCRdb keeps only in-frame clonotypes and omits some of them. The repertoire holds over 75,000 clones, with roughly 88% as singletons. The rearrangement links TRBV6-1 to TRBJ1-6; D is possibly TRBD1 (6 bases). This TCR was sampled from a woman older than 75 with active or convalescent COVID-19. What was sequenced was peripheral blood. DNA of the CDR3: TGTGCCAGCAGCTACAGGGTTCGGGATTCACCCCTCCACTTT. This gives the protein CASSYRVRDSPLHF.